The source of this T cell receptor (beta chain) is a study of blood T cell repertoires in COVID-19. The wider study: There were acute and convalescent COVID-19 samples, and they came from the United States, Italy and Spain.

Recruits, aged about 18 to 90 years, lived in 25 or so US areas. Clinical history reported by participants formed the basis on which cohorts were assigned. V dropped 2 bases and J dropped 3; count of bases not matched to a gene: 0. Germline V gives CDR1 LGHNA, CDR2 YNFKEQ. CDR3 length equals 14 residues. Authors' data handling: Amplification with reference gene primers provided the estimates of nucleated cell counts. Repertoires were generated with immunoSEQ multiplex PCR, while TCRdb's copy carries only in-frame clones and drops some. That table furnishes V, J and clone size, whereas the DNA furnished D and trimming. Here the sample spans about 200,000 clones, around 86% being singletons.

V is TRBV4-2 and J is TRBJ2-3; 9 nucleotides align to TRBD2. This clonotype was obtained from a man aged 40-49 years with acute COVID-19. The sequenced material came from PBMCs or T cells enriched from blood (not recorded which). The CDR3 DNA sequence: TGTGCCAGCAGCCAAACTAGCGGGACAGATACGCAGTATTTT. Amino acid sequence: CASSQTSGTDTQYF.